These T cell receptor beta chains were read from a single sample in a study of post-analysis software for immune sequencing data. TCRdb re-derived calls from the PCR reads in MiXCR, one entry per CDR3 protein. Among approximately 730,000 distinct CDR3 sequences listed, just under 30% were seen once. The sample consisted of blood. All receptors derive from a girl aged 5 to 17 with multiple sclerosis. Each CDR3 is given with its conserved first and last residue. The D gene is left open where the match is weak. A row's size may be missing; if present it is once, few, many or a size class.

clone_size	v_call	d_call	cdr3_length	j_call	cdr3_aa	cdr3_nt
few	TRBV18	-	14	TRBJ2-5	CASSPQDSQETQYF	TGTGCCAGCTCACCTCAGGACAGCCAAGAGACCCAGTACTTC
-	TRBV10-3	TRBD1	15	TRBJ2-7	CAIRRDSASSYEQYF	TGTGCCATCAGGAGGGACAGCGCTAGCTCCTACGAGCAGTACTTC
many	TRBV29-1	-	14	TRBJ2-1	CSAFTGIVVNEQFF	TGCAGCGCCTTTACAGGGATTGTCGTGAATGAGCAGTTCTTC
few	TRBV6-5	TRBD2	19	TRBJ2-6	CASSYLRVVGRVGANVLTF	TGTGCCAGCAGTTACTTACGAGTCGTCGGGAGGGTTGGGGCCAACGTCCTGACTTTC
-	TRBV27	-	15	TRBJ1-1	CASILSDGGDTEAFF	TGTGCCAGCATACTTTCCGACGGGGGGGACACTGAAGCTTTCTTT
-	TRBV10-3	-	15	TRBJ1-1	CASTAGLPLGTEAFF	TGTGCCTCAACGGCAGGCCTCCCCTTGGGGACTGAAGCTTTCTTT
few	TRBV4-1	-	14	TRBJ2-1	CASSPESGSNEQFF	TGCGCCAGCAGCCCTGAGTCCGGTTCAAATGAGCAGTTCTTC
-	TRBV2	TRBD2	19	TRBJ2-5	CASSEVTGTSGGRVKTQYF	TGTGCCAGCAGTGAAGTCACCGGGACTAGCGGAGGGCGGGTGAAGACCCAGTACTTC
-	TRBV29-1	TRBD1	14	TRBJ1-4	CSVGRTGGGEKRFF	TGCAGCGTTGGAAGGACAGGGGGCGGTGAAAAACGGTTTTTT
-	TRBV2	-	13	TRBJ1-2	CASSERARDGYTF	TGTGCCAGCAGTGAACGGGCCAGGGATGGCTACACCTTC
few	TRBV29-1	-	12	TRBJ2-5	CSVEVGRETQYF	TGCAGCGTTGAAGTAGGGCGTGAGACCCAGTACTTC
few	TRBV7-2	-	16	TRBJ2-5	CASSKAQGGVGETQYF	TGTGCCAGCAGCAAGGCACAGGGCGGCGTTGGAGAGACCCAGTACTTC
once	TRBV20-1	-	14	TRBJ2-1	CSAIRQDRYNEQFF	TGCAGTGCTATAAGACAGGATAGATACAATGAGCAGTTCTTC
few	TRBV5-1	-	15	TRBJ2-1	CASNGVPSSYNEQFF	TGCGCCAGCAACGGGGTTCCCAGCTCCTACAATGAGCAGTTCTTC
many	TRBV20-1	TRBD1	13	TRBJ1-2	CSAPGQGAGGYTF	TGCAGTGCTCCGGGACAGGGGGCCGGTGGCTACACCTTC
-	TRBV9	-	15	TRBJ2-7	CASSPTGKSGYEQYF	TGTGCCAGCAGCCCAACCGGGAAATCGGGCTACGAGCAGTACTTC
few	TRBV28	TRBD2	15	TRBJ2-3	CASSPLAESTDTQYF	TGTGCCAGCAGTCCTCTAGCGGAGAGCACAGATACGCAGTATTTT
-	TRBV10-1	-	17	TRBJ1-6	CASSIGQSGSYNSPLHF	TGCGCCAGCAGTATCGGACAGTCCGGCTCCTATAATTCACCCCTCCACTTT
-	TRBV20-1	-	13	TRBJ1-1	CSARDTGNTEAFF	TGCAGTGCCAGGGACACGGGGAACACTGAAGCTTTCTTT
-	TRBV6-5	TRBD1	15	TRBJ2-3	CASSYRTGGTDTQYF	TGTGCCAGCAGTTACCGGACAGGGGGTACAGATACGCAGTATTTT
-	TRBV6-6	TRBD2	16	TRBJ2-5	CASSWGLAGAVETQYF	TGTGCCAGCAGTTGGGGACTAGCGGGAGCAGTAGAGACCCAGTACTTC
-	TRBV28	TRBD2	18	TRBJ2-1	CASSPPVLAGGFYNEQFF	TGTGCCAGCAGTCCACCTGTTTTAGCGGGAGGTTTTTACAATGAGCAGTTCTTC
few	TRBV11-3	TRBD2	16	TRBJ2-1	CASSGLPLAGRNEQFF	TGTGCCAGCAGCGGCCTCCCGCTAGCGGGACGGAATGAGCAGTTCTTC
few	TRBV9	TRBD1	16	TRBJ2-3	CASSVLDRGLGDTQYF	TGTGCCAGCAGCGTACTAGACAGGGGGCTTGGAGATACGCAGTATTTT
-	TRBV14	-	15	TRBJ2-4	CASSQEFAAKNIQYF	TGTGCCAGCAGCCAAGAGTTCGCTGCCAAAAACATTCAGTACTTC
many	TRBV9	TRBD2	16	TRBJ2-3	CASSVLAGEVTDTQYF	TGTGCCAGCAGCGTATTAGCGGGAGAGGTGACAGATACGCAGTATTTT
-	TRBV28	-	13	TRBJ2-7	CASSSGNSYEQYF	TGTGCCAGCAGTTCCGGGAACTCCTACGAGCAGTACTTC
many	TRBV20-1	-	13	TRBJ2-5	CSARAGVRETQYF	TGCAGTGCTAGAGCCGGGGTCCGCGAGACCCAGTACTTC
few	TRBV12-3/TRBV12-4	TRBD1	14	TRBJ2-5	CASSGGQEQETQYF	TGTGCCAGCAGTGGAGGACAGGAACAAGAGACCCAGTACTTC
-	TRBV20-1	-	14	TRBJ2-1	CSARVPGGLNEQFF	TGCAGTGCTAGGGTACCAGGGGGGCTCAATGAGCAGTTCTTC
-	TRBV13	-	14	TRBJ1-1	CASSLTTTNTEAFF	TGTGCCAGCAGCTTAACAACCACGAACACTGAAGCTTTCTTT
few	TRBV29-1	-	14	TRBJ2-6	CSAKVRSGANVLTF	TGCAGCGCGAAGGTGCGCTCTGGGGCCAACGTCCTGACTTTC
-	TRBV28	TRBD2	16	TRBJ2-1	CASHEGASGRRYEQFF	TGTGCCAGCCACGAGGGGGCTAGCGGGAGGAGATATGAGCAGTTCTTC